The 20 T cell receptor beta chains below all came from one sample that was sequenced in a study of cytomegalovirus exposure and HLA in healthy donors. 60 Vbeta and 13 Jbeta primers were used in PCR. Clones were sequenced by immunoSEQ multiplex PCR, and TCRdb holds only the in-frame ones, with some missing. Among about 140,000 clones listed, over 70% were seen once. The sequencing input was PBMCs. The receptors here all came from a male donor in good health and CMV-seronegative.

The V gene is TRBV6-6, the J gene TRBJ1-5; TRBD1 is a possible D gene (6 bases). CDR1 is MNHNY, CDR2 SVGAGI, per germline (reference sequence). The CDR3 spans 14 residues. Trimming shortened V by 0 bases and J by 4 bases, and 7 bases separated the two germline ends. The CDR3 DNA is TGTGCCAGCAGTTACTCGAGGGGGAATCAGCCCCAGCATTTT. Amino acid sequence: CASSYSRGNQPQHF.

The J gene is TRBJ1-1, the V gene TRBV15; 9 bases agree with TRBD1. Trimming removed 4 bases from V and 3 bases from J; junction bases left unmatched: 6. Germline assignment: CDR1 LNHNV and CDR2 YYDKDF (reference sequence). The CDR3 is 15 amino acids. This CDR3 is CATSTGTGRDTEAFF. DNA of the CDR3: TGTGCCACCAGCACAGGGACAGGGCGGGACACTGAAGCTTTCTTT. Together with reference TRBV15 and TRBJ1-1, the CDR3 gives the full variable domain: DAMVIQNPRYQVTQFGKPVTLSCSQTLNHNVMYWYQQKSSQAPKLLFHYYDKDFNNEADTPDNFQSRRPNTSFCFLDIRSPGLGDTAMYLCATSTGTGRDTEAFFGQGTRLTVV.

The chain uses TRBV18 and TRBJ2-1, with 11 bases aligning to TRBD2. The CDR3 covers 17 residues. After removal of 0 bases from V and 3 bases from J, the junction contained 4 bases not matched to a gene. The germline V gene has CDR1 KGHSH and CDR2 LQKENI. In DNA, the CDR3 is TGTGCCAGCTCACCACCCACTAGCGGGGGATACTACAATGAGCAGTTCTTC. This translates into CASSPPTSGGYYNEQFF.

The rearrangement links TRBV7-2 to TRBJ1-2; 11 bases are a match to TRBD1. The V gene's germline CDR1 is SGHTA and CDR2 FQGNSA. V shed 5 bases and J 8 bases; nucleotides not matched to a gene: 7. This CDR3 is built from 14 residues. CDR3: CASSPRTGGNGYTF. DNA for the CDR3: TGTGCCAGCAGCCCCCGGACAGGGGGCAACGGCTACACCTTC.

A few counts support this clone. The rearrangement joins TRBV29-1 to TRBJ1-2, with D possibly being TRBD1 (6 bases). Germline CDR1 SQVTM, CDR2 ANQGSEA. The CDR3 extends over 14 amino acids. Deletions cut 5 bases from V and 0 bases from J, with 13 bases between. For the CDR3, the DNA is TGCAGCGTTTATTCCGGGACACCTAACTATGGCTACACCTTC. Amino acid sequence: CSVYSGTPNYGYTF.

The V and J genes are TRBV4-1 and TRBJ1-6; tentative D call: TRBD1 (5 bases). The ends were cut back, 4 bases at V and 9 bases at J, with 19 bases in the middle. The germline V gene has CDR1 MGHRA and CDR2 YSYEKL. The CDR3 spans 16 residues. The CDR3 DNA follows: TGCGCCAGCAGCCCGCGGGGTGAGGGGCCGGGTTCACCCCTCCACTTT. This sequence encodes CASSPRGEGPGSPLHF.

This clone appeared a single time. V and J are TRBV5-5 and TRBJ1-5; D call uncertain. The CDR3 runs to 15 residues. V was pared by 0 bases and J by 3 bases, with 10 bases between. Per the germline V gene, CDR1 is SGHKS and CDR2 is YYEKEE (reference sequence). The CDR3 DNA reads TGTGCCAGCAGCTTGGCCGCCGCAGACAATCAGCCCCAGCATTTT. Amino acids: CASSLAAADNQPQHF.

The CDR3, as DNA: TGTGCCAGCAGCAAAAGGAGGGACTCCTACGAGCAGTACTTC. Translating it yields CASSKRRDSYEQYF. The J gene is TRBJ2-7, the V gene TRBV21-1; the table's D call of TRBD2 was not tested on the DNA. TRBV21-1 corresponds to a pseudogene. The CDR3 covers 14 residues.

This chain uses TRBV7-3 with TRBJ2-2, with TRBD1 as a possible D gene (6 bases). The CDR3 consists of 16 residues. Germline values: CDR1 SGHTA, CDR2 FQGTGA. Trimming took 5 bases from V and 1 from J, leaving 14 bases between them. CDR3 residues: CASSLRGLQNTGELFF. DNA for the CDR3: TGTGCCAGCAGCCTCAGGGGTTTGCAGAACACCGGGGAGCTGTTTTTT.

This sequence joins TRBV9 and TRBJ1-3; D perhaps matches TRBD1 (6 bases). Germline-derived CDR1 and CDR2 are SGDLS and YYNGEE. The CDR3 has 14 residues. V was clipped by 3 bases and J by 0 bases, with 7 bases between them. In nucleotides, the CDR3 is TGTGCCAGCAGCGACAGGGTCTCTGGAAACACCATATATTTT. Amino acid sequence: CASSDRVSGNTIYF.

V and J are TRBV15 and TRBJ1-4, with 10 nucleotides matching TRBD1. V shed 6 bases, J shed 8 bases, and the junction held 9 bases outside the gene matches. From germline, CDR1 is LNHNV and CDR2 YYDKDF (reference sequence). This CDR3 comprises 15 residues. The DNA for the CDR3 is TGTGCCACCAGAGAGGGGACAGGGGCGGGGGAAAAACTGTTTTTT. This gives the protein CATREGTGAGEKLFF.

The rearrangement links TRBV5-6 to TRBJ2-5; 9 nucleotides align to TRBD1. The tail of the sequence fits TRBJ2-7 better, so the J call may be wrong. In germline, CDR1 is SGHDT, CDR2 YYEEEE. The CDR3 has 14 amino acids. CDR3 nucleotides: TGTGCCAGCAGCTTGGAGGGACAGGGCTACGAGCAGTACTTC. Translated: CASSLEGQGYEQYF.

Only one count was recorded for this clone. This sequence joins TRBV7-9 and TRBJ2-1; 8 bases agree with TRBD2. The germline V gene encodes CDR1 SEHNR and CDR2 FQNEAQ (reference sequence). The CDR3 extends over 12 amino acids. The J segment lost 15 bases and the V segment lost 4 bases, leaving 8 bases of the junction unmatched. The DNA of the CDR3 is TGTGCCAGCAGCTCGACGGGACTAGTGGTGTTCTTC. It encodes CASSSTGLVVFF.

The CDR3 DNA is TGTGCCAGCAGCTTTGGCCCTCCTTCCTCCTACGAGCAGTACTTC. Translating it yields CASSFGPPSSYEQYF. The V gene is TRBV7-3, the J gene TRBJ2-7; D remains unclear. Trimming pared 3 bases from V and 0 bases from J, leaving 12 bases between. CDR1 is SGHTA, CDR2 FQGTGA, per germline. This CDR3 is built from 15 residues.

The V call is TRBV7-2, the J call TRBJ2-6; D is perhaps TRBD2 (5 bases). There are 18 residues in the CDR3. V lost 2 bases and J 0 bases, leaving 14 bases between the germline ends. The germline V gene has CDR1 SGHTA and CDR2 FQGNSA. DNA of the CDR3: TGTGCCAGCAGCTTACGGACTCCCGACTTCTCTGGGGCCAACGTCCTGACTTTC. Its translation is CASSLRTPDFSGANVLTF.

This chain links TRBV9 with TRBJ2-3; 10 nucleotides line up with TRBD2. Germline CDR1 and CDR2: SGDLS and YYNGEE. V lost 0 bases and J lost 0; bases outside the gene matches: 4. The CDR3 covers 17 residues. This CDR3 reads CASSVDGSGRSTDTQYF. The CDR3 region has the DNA TGTGCCAGCAGCGTAGATGGTAGCGGGAGGAGCACAGATACGCAGTATTTT.

This rearrangement joins TRBV7-8 to TRBJ2-1; 14 bases agree with TRBD2. With V trimmed by 5 bases and J by 14 bases, 8 bases remained unmatched. The CDR3 runs 14 residues. Per germline, CDR1 SGHVS and CDR2 FQNEAQ. The CDR3 DNA sequence: TGTGCCAGCAGCCTTTCGACTAGCGGGAGGGGAGAGTTCTTC. Its translation: CASSLSTSGRGEFF.

This clone has just one count. V is TRBV6-6 and J is TRBJ2-7; no definite D call. The germline V gene has CDR1 MNHNY and CDR2 SVGAGI (reference sequence). V shed 4 bases and J shed 3 bases, with 13 bases lying between them. This CDR3 contains 14 residues. CDR3 loop: CASSSPQAYYEQYF. The DNA of the CDR3 is TGTGCCAGCAGTTCTCCTCAAGCCTACTACGAGCAGTACTTC.

The chain links TRBV2 to TRBJ2-7; D is uncertain. With 10 bases removed from V and 2 bases from J, the gap between germline ends came to 15 bases. There are 13 residues in the CDR3. Germline lookup yields CDR1 SNHLY and CDR2 FYNNEI. CDR3 bases: TGTGCCACCGCCAGGTTGGGCGCCTACGAGCAGTACTTC. It codes for CATARLGAYEQYF.

This clone showed up just once. V usage is TRBV14 and J usage is TRBJ2-7; D gene unclear. This CDR3 comprises 15 residues. V was shortened by 2 bases and J by 7 bases, with 18 bases between the two germline ends. Germline lookup yields CDR1 SGHDN and CDR2 FVKESK. CDR3 sequence (DNA): TGTGCCAGCAGCCAACAGGTTTGGGTCTTGCGAGAGCAGTACTTC. Translating it yields CASSQQVWVLREQYF.